A single sample is the source of the 26 T cell receptor beta chains below, sequenced in a study of vaccination and CD4 T cells after COVID-19. Their cognate antigens are unknown. Treatment indicated: approximately nine-day PBMC culture with coronavirus spike peptide pools or control peptides (ViraFEST assay). Cultured CD4+ T-cell DNA underwent Oncomine TCR Beta short-read sequencing. A single record per CDR3 protein comes from TCRdb applying MiXCR to the PCR reads. The repertoire includes around 20,000 distinct CDR3 sequences, approximately 40% of them detected once, and 7% to 9.5% sits in the top ten. The sample consisted of CD4+ T cells from blood, cultured in vitro, taken after SARS-CoV-2 vaccination. Receptor source: a human donor who had recovered from COVID-19.

This chain joins TRBV19 and TRBJ2-2, with 11 bases lining up with TRBD1. Germline V CDR1 and CDR2: LNHDA, SQIVND (reference sequence). V trimming: 7 bases; J trimming: 4 bases; junction bases outside the gene matches: 5. The CDR3 runs to 15 residues. The CDR3 DNA reads as TGTGCCAGTACCCCCGGACAGGGGGCCACCGGGGAGCTGTTTTTT. Protein: CASTPGQGATGELFF.

This clonotype has a handful of counts. The V gene is TRBV6-1, the J gene TRBJ1-2; 7 nucleotides agree with TRBD1. The CDR3 totals 15 residues. V lost 5 bases to trimming and J lost 2 bases; unmatched junction nucleotides: 8. Germline lookup yields CDR1 MNHNS and CDR2 SASEGT. The CDR3 region is CASSPGGQPNYGYTF. The CDR3 DNA reads as TGTGCCAGCAGTCCAGGGGGACAGCCCAACTATGGCTACACCTTC.

By frequency in the sample, this clonotype is medium-sized. The chain joins TRBV20-1 to TRBJ2-7, with TRBD1 matching over 8 bases. The CDR3 sequence is 14 residues long. Germline V lookup: CDR1 DFQATT, CDR2 SNEGSKA (reference sequence). The ends lost 3 bases at V and 4 bases at J; junction bases unmatched: 8. The CDR3 DNA reads as TGCAGTGCTAGGGGACAGGCGAAAAAATACGAGCAGTACTTC. Translation: CSARGQAKKYEQYF.

The V gene is TRBV2, the J gene TRBJ2-5, with TRBD2 matching 12 bases. CDR1 is SNHLY and CDR2 is FYNNEI in the germline V gene. There are 16 residues in the CDR3. V shed 9 bases, J shed 4 bases, and the junction held 12 bases outside the gene matches. CDR3: CASMIPSGGAGETQYF. The CDR3 nucleotides are TGTGCCAGTATGATCCCTAGCGGGGGGGCCGGAGAGACCCAGTACTTC.

V usage is TRBV20-1 and J usage is TRBJ2-1, with 8 bases fitting TRBD2. The germline gives CDR1 DFQATT, CDR2 SNEGSKA (reference sequence). The junction had 4 bases not matched to a gene; V was cut back by 0 bases and J by 6 bases. This CDR3 has 14 residues. CDR3 region: CSAREAGGRNEQFF. The CDR3 DNA reads as TGCAGTGCTAGAGAGGCGGGAGGCCGCAATGAGCAGTTCTTC.

The rearrangement joins TRBV5-4 to TRBJ1-2; tentatively, D is TRBD1 (5 bases). Germline assignment: CDR1 SGHNT and CDR2 YYREEE (reference sequence). The CDR3 runs 13 residues. Trimming took off 0 bases at V and 12 bases at J, with 15 bases between the two ends. CDR3 loop: CASSLGGTAQHTF. The CDR3 bases are TGTGCCAGCAGCTTGGGGGGGACCGCCCAGCACACCTTC.

This clonotype was seen only a few times. This rearrangement joins TRBV6-5 to TRBJ2-7; 11 bases match TRBD1. From germline, CDR1 is MNHEY and CDR2 SVGAGI. This CDR3 region has 15 residues. The J segment lost 4 bases and the V segment lost 2 bases, leaving 4 bases of the junction unmatched. The CDR3 DNA reads TGTGCCAGCAGTTACCGGGGACAGGGGGTATACGAGCAGTACTTC. This translates into CASSYRGQGVYEQYF.

This clonotype was counted only a few times. Written as DNA, the CDR3 is TGTGCCAGCAGTTTAATTTGGGGGGGGGCGGATGGCTACACCTTC. Translating gives CASSLIWGGADGYTF. V and J are TRBV28 and TRBJ1-2, with TRBD1 as a possible D gene (6 bases). The CDR3 has 15 amino acids. The ends were cut back, 2 bases at V and 6 bases at J, with 16 bases in the middle. Per the germline V gene, CDR1 is MDHEN and CDR2 is SYDVKM.

About this clonotype: At one end, the junction sequence differs from germline, possibly due to a read error. This chain uses TRBV6-2 or TRBV6-3 with TRBJ2-2, with 8 bases matching TRBD1. This CDR3 has 14 residues. CDR1 MNHEY and CDR2 SVGEGT come from the germline V gene. The CDR3 protein is CASSYWTGNGELFF. For the CDR3, the DNA is TGTGCCAGTAGTTACTGGACAGGGAACGGGGAGCTGTTTTTT.

This clonotype was detected a few times. The chain is built from TRBV7-3 and TRBJ2-7; D possibly corresponds to TRBD1 (6 bases). Germline V lookup: CDR1 SGHTA, CDR2 FQGTGA. Trimming left V 1 base short and J 2 bases short, with 12 bases between. The CDR3 totals 15 residues. CDR3 nucleotide sequence: TGTGCCAGCAGCTTAAGCTCACAGGGCCCCTACGAGCAGTACTTC. It codes for CASSLSSQGPYEQYF. Drawing the rest from reference TRBV7-3 and TRBJ2-7, the complete variable domain is GAGVSQTPSNKVTEKGKYVELRCDPISGHTALYWYRQSLGQGPEFLIYFQGTGAADDSGLPNDRFFAVRPEGSVSTLKIQRTERGDSAVYLCASSLSSQGPYEQYFGPGTRLTVT.

This clonotype was seen a handful of times. DNA of the CDR3: TGCGCCAGCAGGAGCATGAACACTGAAGCTTTCTTT. Translation gives CASRSMNTEAFF. The chain employs TRBV10-2 and TRBJ1-1, with D hard to call. The CDR3 length is 12 residues. The germline gives CDR1 WSHSY, CDR2 SAAADI. V was clipped by 6 bases and J by 0 bases, with 5 bases between them.

The chain uses TRBV5-1 and TRBJ2-2, with TRBD2 identical over 7 bases. The CDR3 covers 14 residues. CDR1 is SGHRS and CDR2 is YFSETQ in the germline V gene. V gave up 6 bases and J gave up 2 bases; unmatched junction bases: 4. The CDR3 DNA is TGCGCCAGCAAGTGGGAGGGCAACACCGGGGAGCTGTTTTTT. Encoded protein: CASKWEGNTGELFF.

V is TRBV20-1 and J is TRBJ2-5; 10 bases are shared with TRBD2. V shed 4 bases, J shed 3 bases, and the junction held 5 bases outside the gene matches. The germline V gene has CDR1 DFQATT and CDR2 SNEGSKA (reference sequence). There are 14 residues in the CDR3. CDR3 protein: CSAMPGLAKETQYF. CDR3 coding DNA: TGCAGTGCTATGCCGGGACTAGCGAAAGAGACCCAGTACTTC.

The chain couples TRBV2 to TRBJ2-5; perhaps TRBD2 as D (6 bases). V was pared by 0 bases and J by 5 bases, with 19 bases between. This CDR3 region has 17 residues. The germline V gene has CDR1 SNHLY and CDR2 FYNNEI. For the CDR3, the DNA is TGTGCCAGCAGTGAAGCGCGGGGCAGGACTGGTTGGGAGACCCAGTACTTC. This gives the protein CASSEARGRTGWETQYF.

As regards this clonotype: At one end the junction does not follow the germline gene, possibly because of a read error. The chain has TRBV20-1 and TRBJ1-6; TRBD1 aligns across 10 bases. Germline lookup yields CDR1 DFQATT and CDR2 SNEGSKA (reference sequence). The CDR3 is 15 amino acids. The CDR3 DNA sequence: TGCAGTGCCCCACTGACAGGGGGCGCGAATTCATCCCTCCACTTT. Protein sequence: CSAPLTGGANSSLHF.

This clonotype came up a few times. The rearrangement uses TRBV20-1 and TRBJ2-7, with 12 positions matching TRBD1. Germline CDR1 DFQATT, CDR2 SNEGSKA (reference sequence). This CDR3 is 13 amino acids long. J gave up 6 bases and V 3 bases, and 3 bases lay outside the gene matches. CDR3 DNA sequence: TGCAGTGCTAGTAGGGACAGGGGGCGCGAGCAGTACTTC. The encoded protein is CSASRDRGREQYF.

The chain links TRBV4-2 to TRBJ2-2; possible D gene TRBD2, 6 bases. CDR3 size: 16 residues. The germline CDR1 and CDR2 sequences are LGHNA and YNFKEQ. V gave up 0 bases and J gave up 2 bases, with 10 bases separating them. The CDR3 DNA follows: TGTGCCAGCAGCCAAGAAGTAGCGGCCAACACCGGGGAGCTGTTTTTT. Protein product: CASSQEVAANTGELFF.

This clonotype was counted only a few times. V is TRBV7-2 and J is TRBJ1-2; no firm D call. Germline V lookup: CDR1 SGHTA, CDR2 FQGNSA. V lost 8 bases and J 1 base, leaving 14 bases between the germline ends. The CDR3 totals 14 residues. The CDR3 spells CASSLTTNNYGYTF. DNA of the CDR3: TGTGCCAGCTCCCTCACTACAAATAACTATGGCTACACCTTC.

This clonotype was detected a few times. The rearrangement links TRBV7-8 to TRBJ1-2, with no clear D. Germline CDR1 is SGHVS and CDR2 is FQNEAQ. There are 14 residues in the CDR3. The ends were cut back, 5 bases at V and 5 bases at J, with 15 bases in the middle. The CDR3, as DNA: TGTGCCAGCAGCCCACAAGCGGGTTCGTATGGCTACACCTTC. It translates to CASSPQAGSYGYTF.

The chain joins TRBV5-4 to TRBJ2-2; 7 nucleotides align to TRBD2. Germline-derived CDR1 and CDR2 are SGHNT and YYREEE (reference sequence). The CDR3 is 16 amino acids. V trimming: 5 bases; J trimming: 2 bases; junction bases outside the gene matches: 9. Written as DNA, the CDR3 is TGTGCCAGCAGGAGGGGACGGGACTATAACACCGGGGAGCTGTTTTTT. It codes for CASRRGRDYNTGELFF.

There are a few counts of this clonotype. V and J are TRBV19 and TRBJ1-6; TRBD1 matches 10 bases. This CDR3 region has 16 residues. Germline CDR1 is LNHDA and CDR2 is SQIVND (reference sequence). The V and J ends lost 3 bases and 9 bases, in that order; junction bases with no gene match: 8. In DNA, the CDR3 is TGTGCCAGTAGTATTTCCGGGACAGGGGTACGTTCACCCCTCCACTTT. Encoded protein: CASSISGTGVRSPLHF.

This clonotype showed up just a few times. As DNA, the CDR3 is TGTGCCAGCAGTTCAAGACTAGCGGTTAACACCGGGGAGCTGTTTTTT. It specifies CASSSRLAVNTGELFF. The chain has TRBV27 and TRBJ2-2; 9 nucleotides line up with TRBD2. The germline V gene has CDR1 MNHEY and CDR2 SMNVEV (reference sequence). This CDR3 comprises 16 residues. After removal of 4 bases from V and 2 bases from J, the junction contained 5 bases not matched to a gene.

The chain joins TRBV4-2 to TRBJ2-1; D is perhaps TRBD1 (6 bases). Trimming left V 3 bases short and J 0 bases short, with 12 bases between. This CDR3 spans 16 amino acids. Germline lookup yields CDR1 LGHNA and CDR2 YNFKEQ. The CDR3 region has the DNA TGTGCCAGCAGCCAGGGGGACACAGTCTCCTACAATGAGCAGTTCTTC. Its protein product is CASSQGDTVSYNEQFF.

In nucleotides, the CDR3 is TGCAGTGCTAGTTTTCCCGGGGTAAATGAGCAGTTCTTC. It specifies CSASFPGVNEQFF. The J gene is TRBJ2-1, the V gene TRBV20-1; TRBD2 might be the D (5 bases). The CDR3 totals 13 residues. Germline V gene sequence: CDR1 DFQATT, CDR2 SNEGSKA (reference sequence). Trimming stripped 3 bases from V and 7 bases from J, with 13 bases between.

The chain's CDR3 is CASSDREGFGRGAFF. The CDR3 DNA follows: TGTGCCAGCAGTGATAGGGAAGGTTTTGGCAGAGGGGCTTTCTTT. This rearrangement joins TRBV2 to TRBJ1-1; D gene uncertain. V shed 3 bases and J shed 11 bases, with 22 bases lying between them. Germline CDR1 SNHLY, CDR2 FYNNEI. This CDR3 is built from 15 residues.

V gene TRBV11-3 combines with J gene TRBJ1-3; 8 positions agree with TRBD1. Germline CDR1 reads SGHNT; CDR2 reads YENEEA. Trimming cost V 5 bases and J 1 base; bases outside gene matches: 10. This CDR3 comprises 17 residues. The DNA for the CDR3 is TGTGCCAGCAGCCCTCGGACAGGGACGGCTTCTGGAAACACCATATATTTT. Translated, it gives CASSPRTGTASGNTIYF.